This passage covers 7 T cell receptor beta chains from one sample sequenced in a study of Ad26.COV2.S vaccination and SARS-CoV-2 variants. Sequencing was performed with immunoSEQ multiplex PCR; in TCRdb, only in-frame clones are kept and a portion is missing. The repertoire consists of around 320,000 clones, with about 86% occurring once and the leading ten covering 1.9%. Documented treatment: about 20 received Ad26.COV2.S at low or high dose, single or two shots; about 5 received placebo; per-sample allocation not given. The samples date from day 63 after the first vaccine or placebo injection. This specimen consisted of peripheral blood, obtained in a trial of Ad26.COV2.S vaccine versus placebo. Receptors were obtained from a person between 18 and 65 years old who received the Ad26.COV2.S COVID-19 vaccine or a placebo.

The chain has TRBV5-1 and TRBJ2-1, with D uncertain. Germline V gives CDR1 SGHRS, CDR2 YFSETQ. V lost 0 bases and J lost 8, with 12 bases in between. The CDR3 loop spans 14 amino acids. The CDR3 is CASSLVLRQDEQFF. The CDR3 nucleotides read TGCGCCAGCAGCTTGGTCCTTAGGCAGGATGAGCAGTTCTTC.

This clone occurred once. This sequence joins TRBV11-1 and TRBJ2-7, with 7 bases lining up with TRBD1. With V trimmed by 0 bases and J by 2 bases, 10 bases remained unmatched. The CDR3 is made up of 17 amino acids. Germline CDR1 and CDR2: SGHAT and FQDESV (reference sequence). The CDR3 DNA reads TGTGCCAGCAGCTTAGCCGGGGTGGGGGACAGAGCCTACGAGCAGTACTTC. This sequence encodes CASSLAGVGDRAYEQYF.

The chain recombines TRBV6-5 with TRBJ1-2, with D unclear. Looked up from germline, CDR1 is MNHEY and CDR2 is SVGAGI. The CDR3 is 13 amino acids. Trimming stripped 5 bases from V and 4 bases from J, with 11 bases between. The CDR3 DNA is TGTGCCAGCAGTCGTCAGCGAGTCTATGGCTACACCTTC. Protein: CASSRQRVYGYTF.

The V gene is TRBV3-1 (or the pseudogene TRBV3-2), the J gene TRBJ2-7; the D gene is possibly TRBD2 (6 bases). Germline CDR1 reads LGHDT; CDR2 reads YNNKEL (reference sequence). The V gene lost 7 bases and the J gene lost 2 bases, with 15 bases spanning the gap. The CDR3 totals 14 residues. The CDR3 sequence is CASNEGGVTYEQYF. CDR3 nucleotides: TGTGCCAGCAACGAAGGCGGGGTTACCTACGAGCAGTACTTC.

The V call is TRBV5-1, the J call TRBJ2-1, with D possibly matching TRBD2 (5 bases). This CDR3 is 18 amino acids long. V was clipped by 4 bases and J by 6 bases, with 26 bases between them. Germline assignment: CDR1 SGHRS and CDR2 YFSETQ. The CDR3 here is CASSLLGWSHQRVNEQFF. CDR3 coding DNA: TGCGCCAGCAGCCTCCTAGGGTGGTCCCACCAGAGGGTCAATGAGCAGTTCTTC.

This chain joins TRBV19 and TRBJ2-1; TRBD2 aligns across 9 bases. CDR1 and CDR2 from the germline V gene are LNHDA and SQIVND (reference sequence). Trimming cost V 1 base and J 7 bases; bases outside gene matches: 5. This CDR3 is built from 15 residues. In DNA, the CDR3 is TGTGCCAGTAGTATAGGTTCTAGCGGGGTGAATGAGCAGTTCTTC. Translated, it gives CASSIGSSGVNEQFF.

CDR3 sequence (DNA): TGCGCCAGCAGCCAAGGACTAGCGGGTTACAATGAGCAGTTCTTC. Translated, it gives CASSQGLAGYNEQFF. The V gene is TRBV4-3, the J gene TRBJ2-1, with TRBD2 matching 10 bases. J lost 4 bases, V lost 1 base, and 1 base had no gene match. The CDR3 runs 15 residues. Germline lookup yields CDR1 LGHNA and CDR2 YSLEER.